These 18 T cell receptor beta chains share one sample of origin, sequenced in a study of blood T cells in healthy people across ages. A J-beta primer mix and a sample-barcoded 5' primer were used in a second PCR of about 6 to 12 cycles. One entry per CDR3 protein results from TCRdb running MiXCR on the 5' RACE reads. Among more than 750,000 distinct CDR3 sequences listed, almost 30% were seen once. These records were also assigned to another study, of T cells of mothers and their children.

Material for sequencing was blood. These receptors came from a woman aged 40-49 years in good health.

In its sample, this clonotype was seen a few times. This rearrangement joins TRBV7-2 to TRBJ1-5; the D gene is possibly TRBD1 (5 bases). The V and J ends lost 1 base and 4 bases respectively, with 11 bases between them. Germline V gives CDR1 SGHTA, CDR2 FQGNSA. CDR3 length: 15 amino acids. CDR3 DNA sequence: TGTGCCAGCAGCTTAGAGGGGCAGGTTAATCAGCCCCAGCATTTT. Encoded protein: CASSLEGQVNQPQHF.

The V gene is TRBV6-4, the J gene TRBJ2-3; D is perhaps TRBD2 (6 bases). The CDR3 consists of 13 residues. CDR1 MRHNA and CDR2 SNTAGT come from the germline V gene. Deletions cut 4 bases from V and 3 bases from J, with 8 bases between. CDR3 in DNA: TGTGCCAGCAGTGCGGGGGAGACAGATACGCAGTATTTT. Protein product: CASSAGETDTQYF.

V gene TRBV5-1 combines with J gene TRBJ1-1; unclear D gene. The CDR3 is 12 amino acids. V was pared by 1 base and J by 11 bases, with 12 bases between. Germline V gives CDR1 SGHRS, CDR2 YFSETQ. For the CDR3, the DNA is TGCGCCAGCAGCTTGTCGGCGGAGGCGGCTTTCTTT. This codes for CASSLSAEAAFF.

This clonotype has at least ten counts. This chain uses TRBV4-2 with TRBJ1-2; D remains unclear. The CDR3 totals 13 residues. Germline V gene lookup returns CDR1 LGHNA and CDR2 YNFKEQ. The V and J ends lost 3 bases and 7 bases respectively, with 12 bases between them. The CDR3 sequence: CASSQSERVGYTF. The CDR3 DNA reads TGTGCCAGCAGCCAGTCCGAAAGGGTTGGCTACACCTTC.

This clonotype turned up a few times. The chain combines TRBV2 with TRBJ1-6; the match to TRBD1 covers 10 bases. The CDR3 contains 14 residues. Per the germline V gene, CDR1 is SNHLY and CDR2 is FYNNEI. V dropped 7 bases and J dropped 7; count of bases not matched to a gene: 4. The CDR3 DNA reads TGTGCCAGCACCACGGACAGGGGGAATTCACCCCTCCACTTT. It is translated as CASTTDRGNSPLHF.

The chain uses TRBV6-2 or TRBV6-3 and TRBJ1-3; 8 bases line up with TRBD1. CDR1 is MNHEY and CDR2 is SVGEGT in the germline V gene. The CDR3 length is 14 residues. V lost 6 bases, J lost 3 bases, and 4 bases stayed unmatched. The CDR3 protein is CASRSGTGGNTIYF. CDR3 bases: TGTGCCAGCAGATCCGGGACAGGTGGAAACACCATATATTTT.

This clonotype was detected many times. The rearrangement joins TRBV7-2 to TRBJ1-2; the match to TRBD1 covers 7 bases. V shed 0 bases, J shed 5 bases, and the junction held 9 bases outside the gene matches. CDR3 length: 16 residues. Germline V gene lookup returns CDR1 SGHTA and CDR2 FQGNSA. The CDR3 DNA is TGTGCCAGCAGCTTAGCATCCCAGGGGGTGCGATATGGCTACACCTTC. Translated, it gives CASSLASQGVRYGYTF.

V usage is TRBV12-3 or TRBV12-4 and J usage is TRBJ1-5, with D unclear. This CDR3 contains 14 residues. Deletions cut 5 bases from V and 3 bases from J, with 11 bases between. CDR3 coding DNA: TGTGCCAGCAGTGCGTCTTGGGACAATCAGCCCCAGCATTTT. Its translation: CASSASWDNQPQHF.

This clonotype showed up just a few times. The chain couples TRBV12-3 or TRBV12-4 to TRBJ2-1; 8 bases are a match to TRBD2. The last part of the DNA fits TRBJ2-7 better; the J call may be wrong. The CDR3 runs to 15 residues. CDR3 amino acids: CASSTGGASYNEQYF. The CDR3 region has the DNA TGTGCCAGCAGTACCGGGGGGGCCTCCTACAATGAGCAGTACTTC.

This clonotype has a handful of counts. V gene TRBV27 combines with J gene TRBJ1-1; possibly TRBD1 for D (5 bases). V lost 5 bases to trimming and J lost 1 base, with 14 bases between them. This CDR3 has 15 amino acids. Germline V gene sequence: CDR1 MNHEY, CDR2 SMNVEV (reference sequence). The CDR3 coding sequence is TGTGCCAGCAGTATCCCGGGGACCCAGAACACTGAAGCTTTCTTT. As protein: CASSIPGTQNTEAFF.

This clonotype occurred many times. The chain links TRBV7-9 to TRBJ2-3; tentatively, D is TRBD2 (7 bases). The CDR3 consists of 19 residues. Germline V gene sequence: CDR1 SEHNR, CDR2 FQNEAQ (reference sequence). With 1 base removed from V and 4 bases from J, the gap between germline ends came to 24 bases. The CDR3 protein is CASSLEGLGGRDWSDTQYF. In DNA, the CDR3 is TGTGCCAGCAGCTTAGAGGGGTTGGGGGGGCGCGATTGGTCAGATACGCAGTATTTT. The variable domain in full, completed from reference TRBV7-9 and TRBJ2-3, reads DTGVSQNPRHKITKRGQNVTFRCDPISEHNRLYWYRQTLGQGPEFLTYFQNEAQLEKSRLLSDRFSAERPKGSFSTLEIQRTEQGDSAMYLCASSLEGLGGRDWSDTQYFGPGTRLTVL.

The CDR3 DNA follows: TGCGCCAGCAGCCCCCGAGGACCGGGGGGCCTTTACAATGAGCAGTTCTTC. It specifies CASSPRGPGGLYNEQFF. This chain joins TRBV4-1 and TRBJ2-1; maybe TRBD2 (7 bases). The CDR3 sequence is 17 residues long. Germline CDR1 reads MGHRA; CDR2 reads YSYEKL. V gave up 4 bases and J gave up 4 bases, with 20 bases separating them.

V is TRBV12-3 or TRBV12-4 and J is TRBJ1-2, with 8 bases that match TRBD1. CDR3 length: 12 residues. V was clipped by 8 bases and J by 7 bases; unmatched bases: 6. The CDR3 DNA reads TGTGCCAGCGGGCGACAGGGGTTTGGCTACACCTTC. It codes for CASGRQGFGYTF.

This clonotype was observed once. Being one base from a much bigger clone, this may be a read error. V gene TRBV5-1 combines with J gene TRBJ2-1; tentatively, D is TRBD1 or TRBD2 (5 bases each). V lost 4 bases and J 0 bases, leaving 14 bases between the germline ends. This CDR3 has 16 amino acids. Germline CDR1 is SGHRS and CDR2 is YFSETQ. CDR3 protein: CASSISGGNSYNEQFF. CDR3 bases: TGCGCCAGCAGCATCTCTGGGGGAAACTCCTACAATGAGCAGTTCTTC.

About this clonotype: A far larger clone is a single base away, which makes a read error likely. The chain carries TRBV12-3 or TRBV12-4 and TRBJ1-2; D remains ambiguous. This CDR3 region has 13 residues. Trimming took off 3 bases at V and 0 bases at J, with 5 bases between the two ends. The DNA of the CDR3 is TGTGCCAGCAGTTTTGACGCTAACTATGGCTACACCTTC. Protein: CASSFDANYGYTF.

This CDR3 reads CASTLGGDTEAFF. CDR3 sequence (DNA): TGTGCCAGCACCTTGGGAGGGGACACTGAAGCTTTCTTT. V and J are TRBV7-8 and TRBJ1-1, with D possibly being TRBD1 (5 bases). Deletions cut 7 bases from V and 3 bases from J, with 12 bases between. Germline-derived CDR1 and CDR2 are SGHVS and FQNEAQ. The CDR3 is 13 residues long. The variable domain in full, completed from reference TRBV7-8 and TRBJ1-1, reads GAGVSQSPRYKVAKRGQDVALRCDPISGHVSLFWYQQALGQGPEFLTYFQNEAQLDKSGLPSDRFFAERPEGSVSTLKIQRTQQEDSAVYLCASTLGGDTEAFFGQGTRLTVV.

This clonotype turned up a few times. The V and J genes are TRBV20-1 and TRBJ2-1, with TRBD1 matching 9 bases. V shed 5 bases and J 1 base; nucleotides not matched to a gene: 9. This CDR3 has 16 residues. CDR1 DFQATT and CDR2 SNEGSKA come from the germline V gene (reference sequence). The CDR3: CSAGGFDRGSYNEQFF. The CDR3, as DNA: TGCAGTGCTGGGGGATTCGACAGGGGGTCCTACAATGAGCAGTTCTTC.

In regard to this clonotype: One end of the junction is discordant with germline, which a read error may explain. Here the CDR3 reads CVTSKTGFEQYF. The CDR3 DNA is TGTGTCACCAGCAAGACAGGGTTCGAGCAGTACTTC. The chain employs TRBV15 and TRBJ2-7; 7 bases map to TRBD1. CDR3 length equals 12 residues. Germline lookup yields CDR1 LNHNV and CDR2 YYDKDF (reference sequence).